The T cell receptor beta chain under discussion was sequenced for a study of Ad26.COV2.S vaccination and SARS-CoV-2 variants. Study details: Donor got 5x10^10 or 1x10^11 viral particles of Ad26.COV2.S.

With 4 bases clipped from V and 4 bases from J, the junction kept 2 bases outside the gene matches. This CDR3 region has 14 residues. The V gene's germline CDR1 is SGHRS and CDR2 YFSETQ. Profiled with immunoSEQ multiplex PCR; TCRdb holds only in-frame clones, not every one. The repertoire holds more than 300,000 clones, with around 84% as singletons. Treatment denoted: about 20 received Ad26.COV2.S at low or high dose, single or two shots; about 5 received placebo; per-sample allocation not given. Vaccine and placebo recipients were sampled on day 63 after the first injection. This sample comprised peripheral blood, obtained in a trial of Ad26.COV2.S vaccine versus placebo. The rearrangement links TRBV5-1 to TRBJ1-4; 9 bases fit TRBD1. This sequence was found in a person between 18 and 59 years old who received the Ad26.COV2.S COVID-19 vaccine or a placebo. CDR3 sequence: CASSKTGGNEKLFF. The CDR3 nucleotides read TGCGCCAGCAGCAAGACAGGGGGTAATGAAAAACTGTTTTTT.